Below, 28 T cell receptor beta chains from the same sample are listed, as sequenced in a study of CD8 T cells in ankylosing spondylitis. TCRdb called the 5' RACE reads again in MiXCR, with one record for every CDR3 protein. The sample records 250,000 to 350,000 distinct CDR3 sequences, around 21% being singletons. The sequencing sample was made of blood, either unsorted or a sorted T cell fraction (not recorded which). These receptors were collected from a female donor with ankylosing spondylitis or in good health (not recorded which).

Written as DNA, the CDR3 is TGTGCCAGCAGCCTAAGACAGAATCAGCCCCAGCATTTT. It translates to CASSLRQNQPQHF. This chain connects TRBV7-2 to TRBJ1-5; D may be TRBD1 (5 bases). This CDR3 region has 13 residues. In germline, CDR1 is SGHTA, CDR2 FQGNSA. Trimming took off 5 bases at V and 4 bases at J, with 9 bases between the two ends.

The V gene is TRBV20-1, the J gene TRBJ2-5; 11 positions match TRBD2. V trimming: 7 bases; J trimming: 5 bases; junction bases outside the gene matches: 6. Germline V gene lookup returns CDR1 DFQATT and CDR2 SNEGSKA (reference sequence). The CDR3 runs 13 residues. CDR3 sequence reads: CSGTSGLGETQYF. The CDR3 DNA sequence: TGCAGTGGGACTAGCGGGTTGGGTGAGACCCAGTACTTC.

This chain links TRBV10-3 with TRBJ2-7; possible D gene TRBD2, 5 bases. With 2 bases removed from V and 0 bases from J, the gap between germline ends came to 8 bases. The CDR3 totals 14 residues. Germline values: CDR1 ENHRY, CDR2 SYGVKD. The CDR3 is CAISEPGSSYEQYF. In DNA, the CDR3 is TGTGCCATCAGTGAGCCGGGGTCCTCCTACGAGCAGTACTTC.

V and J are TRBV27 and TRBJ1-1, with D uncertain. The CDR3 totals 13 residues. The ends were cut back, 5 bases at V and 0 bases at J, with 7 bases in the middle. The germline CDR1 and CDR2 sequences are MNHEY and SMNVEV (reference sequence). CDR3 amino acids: CASSNTVNTEAFF. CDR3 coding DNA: TGTGCCAGCAGTAATACCGTGAACACTGAAGCTTTCTTT.

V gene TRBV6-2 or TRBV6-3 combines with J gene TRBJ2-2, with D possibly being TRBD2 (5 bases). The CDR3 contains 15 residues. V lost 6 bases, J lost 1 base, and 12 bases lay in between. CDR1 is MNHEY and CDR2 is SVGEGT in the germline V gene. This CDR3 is CASSTRGLNTGELFF. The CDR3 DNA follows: TGTGCCAGCAGCACGAGAGGGTTGAACACCGGGGAGCTGTTTTTT.

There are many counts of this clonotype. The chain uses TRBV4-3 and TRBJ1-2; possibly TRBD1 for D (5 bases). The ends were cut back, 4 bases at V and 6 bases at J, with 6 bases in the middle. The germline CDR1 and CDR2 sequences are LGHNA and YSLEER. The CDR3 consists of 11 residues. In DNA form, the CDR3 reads TGCGCCAGCAGCCCAGGGAATGGCTACACCTTC. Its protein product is CASSPGNGYTF.

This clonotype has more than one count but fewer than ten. The DNA for the CDR3 is TGTGCCAGCAGCGTAGTGGGGAGCTCCTACAATGAGCAGTTCTTC. It encodes CASSVVGSSYNEQFF. The V gene is TRBV9, the J gene TRBJ2-1, with D possibly matching TRBD2 (5 bases). Trimming left V 0 bases short and J 0 bases short, with 7 bases between. The CDR3 is 15 residues long. Germline loops: CDR1 SGDLS, CDR2 YYNGEE.

CDR3 sequence reads: CASSSPTRDRRAKNIQYF. The CDR3 DNA is TGTGCCAGCAGTTCGCCGACCAGGGACAGAAGAGCCAAAAACATTCAGTACTTC. The J gene is TRBJ2-4, the V gene TRBV27, with 7 bases matching TRBD1. CDR3 size: 18 residues. J was trimmed by 0 bases and V by 4 bases; bases with no gene match: 12. Germline V lookup: CDR1 MNHEY, CDR2 SMNVEV (reference sequence).

CDR3 bases: TGCGCCAGCAGCTTCCAGGGGGAGGATGGCTACACCTTC. Protein: CASSFQGEDGYTF. The V gene is TRBV5-1, the J gene TRBJ1-2; 7 bases are shared with TRBD1. The CDR3 sequence is 13 residues long. Germline CDR1 is SGHRS and CDR2 is YFSETQ. Losses at the gene ends were 2 bases for V and 6 bases for J; bases not matched to a gene: 4.

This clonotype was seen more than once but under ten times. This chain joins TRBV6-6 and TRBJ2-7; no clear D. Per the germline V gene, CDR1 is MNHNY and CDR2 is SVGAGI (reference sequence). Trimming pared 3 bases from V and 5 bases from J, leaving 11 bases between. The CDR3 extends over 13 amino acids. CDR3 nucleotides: TGTGCCAGCAGTTATCTGCCCTTTAACGAGCAGTACTTC. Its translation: CASSYLPFNEQYF.

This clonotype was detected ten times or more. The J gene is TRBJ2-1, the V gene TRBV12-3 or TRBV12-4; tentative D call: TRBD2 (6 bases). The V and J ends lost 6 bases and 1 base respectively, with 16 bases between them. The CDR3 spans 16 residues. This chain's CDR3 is CASSPMRGTSYNEQFF. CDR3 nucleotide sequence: TGTGCCAGCAGCCCCATGAGAGGGACTTCCTACAATGAGCAGTTCTTC.

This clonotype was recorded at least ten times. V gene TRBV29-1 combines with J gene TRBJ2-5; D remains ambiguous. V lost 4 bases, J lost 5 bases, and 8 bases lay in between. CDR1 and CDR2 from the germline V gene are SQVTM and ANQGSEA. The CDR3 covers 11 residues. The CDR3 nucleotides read TGCAGCGTTGGGCTCCGGGAGACCCAGTACTTC. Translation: CSVGLRETQYF.

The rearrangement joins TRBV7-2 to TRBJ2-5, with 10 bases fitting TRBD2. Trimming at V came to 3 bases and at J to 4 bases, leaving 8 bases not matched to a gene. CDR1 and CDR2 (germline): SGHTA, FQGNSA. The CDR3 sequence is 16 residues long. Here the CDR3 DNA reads TGTGCCAGCAGCTTGGGAGCGGGAGGGCCAGGAGAGACCCAGTACTTC. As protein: CASSLGAGGPGETQYF.

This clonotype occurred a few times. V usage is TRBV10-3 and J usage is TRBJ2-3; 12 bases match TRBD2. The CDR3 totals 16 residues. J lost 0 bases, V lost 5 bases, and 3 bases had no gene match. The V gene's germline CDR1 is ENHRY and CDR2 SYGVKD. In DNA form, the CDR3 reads TGTGCCATCAGTCCTGGGACTAGCGGGAGCACAGATACGCAGTATTTT. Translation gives CAISPGTSGSTDTQYF.

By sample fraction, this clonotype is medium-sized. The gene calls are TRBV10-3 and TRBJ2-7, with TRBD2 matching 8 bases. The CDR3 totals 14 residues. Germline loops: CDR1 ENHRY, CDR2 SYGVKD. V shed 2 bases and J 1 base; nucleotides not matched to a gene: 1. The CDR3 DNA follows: TGTGCCATCAGTGAGACTAGCGGATCCTACGAGCAGTACTTC. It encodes CAISETSGSYEQYF.

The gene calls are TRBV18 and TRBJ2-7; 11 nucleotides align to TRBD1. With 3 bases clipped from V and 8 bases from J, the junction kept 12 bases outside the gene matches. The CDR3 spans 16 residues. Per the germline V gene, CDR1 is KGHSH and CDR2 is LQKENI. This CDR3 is CASSPNAGTGGMQQYF. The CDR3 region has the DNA TGTGCCAGCTCACCGAATGCCGGGACAGGGGGGATGCAGCAGTACTTC. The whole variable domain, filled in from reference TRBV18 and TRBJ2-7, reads NAGVMQNPRHLVRRRGQEARLRCSPMKGHSHVYWYRQLPEEGLKFMVYLQKENIIDESGMPKERFSAEFPKEGPSILRIQQVVRGDSAAYFCASSPNAGTGGMQQYFGPGTRLTVT.

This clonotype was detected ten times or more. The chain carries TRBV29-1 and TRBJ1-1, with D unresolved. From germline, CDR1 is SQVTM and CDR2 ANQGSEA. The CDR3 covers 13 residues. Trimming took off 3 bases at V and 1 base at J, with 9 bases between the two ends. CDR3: CSVEWQANTEAFF. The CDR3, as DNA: TGCAGCGTTGAGTGGCAGGCGAACACTGAAGCTTTCTTT.

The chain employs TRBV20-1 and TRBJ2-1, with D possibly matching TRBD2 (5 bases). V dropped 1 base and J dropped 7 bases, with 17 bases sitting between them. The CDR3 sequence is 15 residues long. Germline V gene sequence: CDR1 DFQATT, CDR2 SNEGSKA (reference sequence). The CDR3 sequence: CSARALSWTGNEQFF. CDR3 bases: TGCAGTGCTAGAGCTCTATCTTGGACGGGGAATGAGCAGTTCTTC.

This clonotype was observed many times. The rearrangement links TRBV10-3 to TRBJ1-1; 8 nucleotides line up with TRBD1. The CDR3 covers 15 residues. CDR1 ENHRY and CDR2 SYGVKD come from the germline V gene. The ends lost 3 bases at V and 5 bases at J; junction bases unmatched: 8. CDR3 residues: CAISDYRQGRTEAFF. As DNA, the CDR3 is TGTGCCATCAGTGATTATAGACAGGGGAGGACTGAAGCTTTCTTT.

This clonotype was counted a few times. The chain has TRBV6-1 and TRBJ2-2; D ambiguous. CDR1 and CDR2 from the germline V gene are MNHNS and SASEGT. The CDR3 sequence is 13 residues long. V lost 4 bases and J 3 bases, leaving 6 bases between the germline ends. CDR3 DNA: TGTGCCAGCAGTGCGGTCGACACCGGGGAGCTGTTTTTT. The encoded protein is CASSAVDTGELFF.

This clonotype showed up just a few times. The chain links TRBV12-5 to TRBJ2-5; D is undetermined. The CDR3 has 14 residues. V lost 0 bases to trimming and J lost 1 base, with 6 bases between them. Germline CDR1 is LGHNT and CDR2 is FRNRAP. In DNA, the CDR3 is TGTGCTAGTGGTTTGGTACCGGGCCAAGAGACCCAGTACTTC. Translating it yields CASGLVPGQETQYF.

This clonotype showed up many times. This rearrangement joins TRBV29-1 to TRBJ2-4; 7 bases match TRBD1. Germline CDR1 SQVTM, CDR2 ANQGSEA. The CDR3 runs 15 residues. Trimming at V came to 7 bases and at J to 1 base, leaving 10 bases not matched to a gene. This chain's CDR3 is CSATQGMGAKNIQYF. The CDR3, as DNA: TGCAGCGCCACACAGGGGATGGGGGCCAAAAACATTCAGTACTTC. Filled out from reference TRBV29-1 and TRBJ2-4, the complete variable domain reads SAVISQKPSRDICQRGTSLTIQCQVDSQVTMMFWYRQQPGQSLTLIATANQGSEATYESGFVIDKFPISRPNLTFSTLTVSNMSPEDSSIYLCSATQGMGAKNIQYFGAGTRLSVL.

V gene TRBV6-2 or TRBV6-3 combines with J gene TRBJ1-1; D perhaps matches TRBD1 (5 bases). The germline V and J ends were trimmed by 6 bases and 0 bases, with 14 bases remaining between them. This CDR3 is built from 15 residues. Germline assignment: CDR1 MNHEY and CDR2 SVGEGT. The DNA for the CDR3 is TGTGCCAGCAGGCGGGGGACGGGGATGAACACTGAAGCTTTCTTT. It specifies CASRRGTGMNTEAFF.

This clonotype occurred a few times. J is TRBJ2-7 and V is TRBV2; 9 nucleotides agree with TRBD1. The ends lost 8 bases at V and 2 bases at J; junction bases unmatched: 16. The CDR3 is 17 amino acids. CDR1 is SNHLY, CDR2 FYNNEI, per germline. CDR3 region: CASEGTGRWFGTYEQYF. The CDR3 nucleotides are TGTGCCAGCGAAGGGACAGGGAGGTGGTTCGGGACCTACGAGCAGTACTTC. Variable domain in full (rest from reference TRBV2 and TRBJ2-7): EPEVTQTPSHQVTQMGQEVILRCVPISNHLYFYWYRQILGQKVEFLVSFYNNEISEKSEIFDDQFSVERPDGSNFTLKIRSTKLEDSAMYFCASEGTGRWFGTYEQYFGPGTRLTVT.

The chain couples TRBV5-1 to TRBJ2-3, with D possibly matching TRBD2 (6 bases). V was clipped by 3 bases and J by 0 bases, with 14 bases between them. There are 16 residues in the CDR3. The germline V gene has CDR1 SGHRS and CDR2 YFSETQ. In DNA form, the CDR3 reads TGCGCCAGCAGCTCTATAGCGGTTTCTAGCACAGATACGCAGTATTTT. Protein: CASSSIAVSSTDTQYF.

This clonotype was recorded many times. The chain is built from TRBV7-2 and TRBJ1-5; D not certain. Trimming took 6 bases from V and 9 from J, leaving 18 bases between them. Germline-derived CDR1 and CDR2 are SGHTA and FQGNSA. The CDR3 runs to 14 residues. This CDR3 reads CASRQRAWEGPQHF. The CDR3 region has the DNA TGTGCCAGCAGGCAAAGGGCCTGGGAGGGGCCCCAGCATTTT.

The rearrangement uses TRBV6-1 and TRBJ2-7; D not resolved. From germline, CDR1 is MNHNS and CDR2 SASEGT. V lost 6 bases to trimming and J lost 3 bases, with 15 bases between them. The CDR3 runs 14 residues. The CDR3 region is CASRPSQENYEQYF. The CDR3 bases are TGTGCCAGCAGACCCTCTCAGGAGAACTACGAGCAGTACTTC.

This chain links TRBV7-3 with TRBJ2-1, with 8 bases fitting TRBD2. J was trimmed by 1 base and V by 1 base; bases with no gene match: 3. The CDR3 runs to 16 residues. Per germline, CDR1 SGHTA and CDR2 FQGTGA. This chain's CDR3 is CASSLRTSGSYNEQFF. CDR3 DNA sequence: TGTGCCAGCAGCTTAAGAACTAGCGGTTCCTACAATGAGCAGTTCTTC.